Listed below are T cell receptor beta chains from one sample, sequenced in a study of STAT3 mutations in large granular lymphocyte leukemia. Here immunoSEQ multiplex PCR was the method, and the copy in TCRdb shows in-frame clones only, minus some. Here the sample spans over 30,000 clones, more than 70% being singletons. The sequenced sample consisted of PBMCs. The source of these receptors is a human donor with T large granular lymphocyte leukemia. Some clones in this sample may be carry-over from other donors' samples. CDR3s include the opening cysteine and the closing phenylalanine or tryptophan. The order of the fields is J gene, V gene, D gene, clone size, CDR3 protein, CDR3 DNA. D genes are given only for firm matches. The size of a clone is reported for some rows only, either as once, few or many, or as a class for expanded clones.

TRBJ1-6 TRBV5-4 . . CASSLGRGGENSPLHF TGTGCCAGCAGCTTGGGGCGGGGGGGAGAGAATTCACCCCTCCACTTT
TRBJ1-4 TRBV28 . . CASIGNEKLFF TGTGCCAGCATCGGTAATGAAAAACTGTTTTTT
TRBJ1-2 TRBV19 . once CASREGRDAYGYTF TGTGCCAGTAGAGAAGGAAGGGACGCCTATGGCTACACCTTC
TRBJ2-7 TRBV27 . once CATTNYYEQYF TGTGCCACCACGAACTACTACGAGCAGTACTTC
TRBJ2-5 TRBV9 . . CASSASETQYF TGTGCCAGCAGCGCCTCAGAGACCCAGTACTTC
TRBJ2-5 TRBV5-1 . . CASSLGPSNDGETQYF TGCGCCAGCAGCTTGGGCCCCTCGAATGACGGGGAGACCCAGTACTTC
TRBJ1-6 TRBV2 . . CASSEASGASPLHF TGTGCCAGCAGTGAAGCGTCAGGGGCTTCACCCCTCCACTTT
TRBJ1-3 TRBV7-9 . . CASSSLLLSGNTIYF TGTGCCAGCAGCTCCCTTTTGCTCTCTGGAAACACCATATATTTT
TRBJ2-2 TRBV29-1 . once CSVPGRGLSGELFF TGCAGCGTCCCGGGGAGGGGGCTATCCGGGGAGCTGTTTTTT
TRBJ1-2 TRBV6-5 . . CASSRLPAYRGYTF TGTGCCAGCAGTCGGCTCCCGGCATACCGGGGCTACACCTTC
TRBJ2-2 TRBV15 . . CATSRDPLSTGELFF TGTGCCACCAGCCGGGACCCCCTGAGCACCGGGGAGCTGTTTTTT
TRBJ2-7 TRBV10-3 TRBD2 . CAISGLAGGYEQYF TGTGCCATCAGTGGACTAGCGGGGGGCTACGAGCAGTACTTC
TRBJ1-1 TRBV14 . once CASSRGQMNTEAFF TGTGCCAGCAGCCGCGGACAGATGAACACTGAAGCTTTCTTT
TRBJ1-6 TRBV6-5 TRBD1 . CASSYLGQGGSPLHF TGTGCCAGCAGTTACCTGGGACAGGGCGGCTCACCCCTCCACTTT
TRBJ1-5 TRBV11-2 . . CASSLGVRGNQPQHF TGTGCCAGCAGCTTAGGTGTAAGGGGCAATCAGCCCCAGCATTTT
TRBJ2-5 TRBV19 . . CASRDYQETQYF TGTGCCAGTAGGGACTACCAAGAGACCCAGTACTTC
TRBJ1-6 TRBV5-1 TRBD1 once CASSQGGSNGSPLHF TGCGCCAGCAGCCAGGGGGGGTCGAATGGTTCACCCCTCCACTTT
TRBJ1-2 TRBV28 TRBD1 . CASEGQSFYGYTF TGTGCCAGCGAGGGACAGAGTTTCTATGGCTACACCTTC
TRBJ1-4 TRBV29-1 . . CSAGGHEGKLFF TGCAGCGCTGGGGGGCATGAAGGAAAACTGTTTTTT